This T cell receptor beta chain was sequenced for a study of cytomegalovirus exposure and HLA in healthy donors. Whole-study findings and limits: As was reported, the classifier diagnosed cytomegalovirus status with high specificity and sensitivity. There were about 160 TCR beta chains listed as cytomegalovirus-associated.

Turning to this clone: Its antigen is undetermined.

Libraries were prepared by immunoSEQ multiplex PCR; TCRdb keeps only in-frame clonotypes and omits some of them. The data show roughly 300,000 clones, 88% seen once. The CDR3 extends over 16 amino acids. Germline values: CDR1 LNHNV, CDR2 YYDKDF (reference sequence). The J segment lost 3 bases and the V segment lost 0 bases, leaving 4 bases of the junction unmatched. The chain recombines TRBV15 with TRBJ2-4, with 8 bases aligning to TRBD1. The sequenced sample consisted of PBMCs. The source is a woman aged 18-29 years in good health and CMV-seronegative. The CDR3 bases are TGTGCCACCAGCAGAGATCCAGGGGGCATCAAAAACATTCAGTACTTC. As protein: CATSRDPGGIKNIQYF.